This T cell receptor (beta chain) was obtained from a study of control samples from healthy donors and cancer patients. Sequencing was performed with immunoSEQ multiplex PCR; in TCRdb, only in-frame clones are kept and a portion is missing. The sample includes under 450,000 clones, 80% to 95% of them seen just once. Germline V lookup: CDR1 LGHNA, CDR2 YNFKEQ. This CDR3 contains 14 residues. V was trimmed by 0 bases and J by 3 bases, leaving 8 bases between them. Input material: PBMCs. This sequence joins TRBV4-2 and TRBJ1-1; D gene ambiguous. This TCR was recovered from a man in his forties with head and neck cancer. Here the CDR3 reads CASSQDPTYTEAFF. In DNA, the CDR3 is TGTGCCAGCAGCCAAGATCCGACATACACTGAAGCTTTCTTT.